The clone carrying this TCR beta chain was observed a few times. This entry belongs to a study of response to subunit inactivated influenza vaccine. TCRdb redid the calling of the RT-PCR reads with MiXCR, one entry per CDR3 protein. The profile shows about 540,000 distinct CDR3 sequences, roughly 25% of them singletons. Trimming took 3 bases from V and 1 from J, leaving 10 bases between them. Germline CDR1 SGHRS, CDR2 YFSETQ. CDR3 length: 14 residues. The same specimen was also included in a second study, on T cells expressing NK-cell markers. That study adds: With UMIs, 5'RACE template switching was used to make TCR beta cDNA. Sequencing covered eight donors, seven HCMV-seropositive and one seronegative. Anti-gamma-delta TCR antibody use in several experiments restricted sorting to alpha-beta TCR T cells. Dominant NKG2C+ clonotypes accounted for roughly 1.0-8% of CD8+ T cells in more than 5 donors. The CD3+CD56-NKG2C+ fraction of a few donors was likewise dominated by these clonotypes.

Here the sequenced sample was CD4+ T cells sorted from PBMCs, taken about 13 days after vaccination. The receptor was derived from a man aged 50 or older who received an inactivated influenza vaccine. V is TRBV5-1 and J is TRBJ1-1; D remains unclear. CDR3 region: CASSYLSGNTEAFF. CDR3 DNA: TGCGCCAGCAGCTATTTAAGTGGGAACACTGAAGCTTTCTTT.